What follows are 4 T cell receptor beta chains derived from one specimen sequenced in a study of vaccination effects on CD4 cells after COVID-19. Sequencing followed a ViraFEST assay step that expanded antigen-specific CD4+ T cells with viral peptide pools. Isolating CD4+ T cells followed 9 to 11 days of culture. Recipients of the vaccine had no prior SARS-CoV-2 infection and negative nucleocapsid antibodies. Sequencing was performed with immunoSEQ multiplex PCR; in TCRdb, only in-frame clones are kept and a portion is missing. The sample has tens of thousands of clones, roughly 79% seen once. No antigen is known for these receptors. The sample here was CD4+ T cells from PBMCs cultured with SARS-CoV-2 spike peptides, taken before COVID-19 vaccination. These receptors all stem from a human donor who received a COVID-19 vaccine.

V gene TRBV6-4 combines with J gene TRBJ1-2, with D perhaps matching TRBD1 (5 bases). The CDR3 contains 14 residues. Trimming cost V 6 bases and J 2 bases, with 13 bases left between them. Germline V CDR1 and CDR2: MRHNA, SNTAGT. This CDR3 is CASSRDGGNYGYTF. DNA for the CDR3: TGTGCCAGCAGCCGGGACGGAGGCAACTATGGCTACACCTTC.

This chain links TRBV9 with TRBJ2-3, with 9 bases matching TRBD2. Germline V gives CDR1 SGDLS, CDR2 YYNGEE. The CDR3 runs to 16 residues. The trim removed 1 base at V and 5 bases at J, leaving 8 bases unmatched. CDR3: CASSVFSRGGGDTQYF. The CDR3 nucleotides read TGTGCCAGCAGCGTATTCTCGCGGGGGGGCGGAGATACGCAGTATTTT.

The CDR3 bases are TGTGCCAGCAGCGACAGTAGGAAGAGGTCCTACAATGAGCAGTTCTTC. This codes for CASSDSRKRSYNEQFF. The rearrangement links TRBV5-4 to TRBJ2-1; D may be TRBD1 (5 bases). V was pared by 4 bases and J by 1 base, with 15 bases between. Germline assignment: CDR1 SGHNT and CDR2 YYREEE (reference sequence). CDR3 length: 16 residues.

The CDR3 reads CASSLDSLYGYTF. The CDR3, as DNA: TGTGCCAGCAGTTTAGACAGCCTCTATGGCTACACCTTC. V is TRBV12-3 or TRBV12-4 and J is TRBJ1-2; D not certain. V lost 1 base and J lost 4, with 7 bases in between. CDR3 length: 13 residues.